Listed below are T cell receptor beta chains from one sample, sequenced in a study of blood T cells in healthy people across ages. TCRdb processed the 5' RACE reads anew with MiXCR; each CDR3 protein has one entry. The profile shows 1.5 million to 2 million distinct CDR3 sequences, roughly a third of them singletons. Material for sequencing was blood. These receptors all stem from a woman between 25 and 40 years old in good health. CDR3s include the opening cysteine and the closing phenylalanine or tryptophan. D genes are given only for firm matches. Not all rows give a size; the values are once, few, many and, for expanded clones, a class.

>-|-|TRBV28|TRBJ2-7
CASRFSGRVGNEQYF
TGTGCCAGCAGATTCTCCGGCAGGGTAGGGAACGAGCAGTACTTC
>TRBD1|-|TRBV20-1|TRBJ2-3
CSAPDRVTDTQYF
TGCAGTGCTCCCGACAGGGTGACAGATACGCAGTATTTT
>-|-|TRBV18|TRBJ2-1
CASSPWPRAYNEQFF
TGTGCCAGCTCACCATGGCCAAGGGCATACAATGAGCAGTTCTTC
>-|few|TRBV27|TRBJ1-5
CASSPWPLNQPQHF
TGTGCCAGCAGTCCCTGGCCCCTTAATCAGCCCCAGCATTTT
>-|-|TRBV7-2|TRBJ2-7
CASSSSEGGSSYEQYF
TGTGCCAGCAGCTCCAGTGAGGGGGGCAGCTCCTACGAGCAGTACTTC
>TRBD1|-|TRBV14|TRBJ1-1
CASSPQGAYAEAFF
TGTGCCAGCAGTCCGCAGGGGGCTTACGCTGAAGCTTTCTTT
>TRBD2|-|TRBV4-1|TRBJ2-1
CASSQERSGGRYNEQFF
TGCGCCAGCAGCCAAGAAAGAAGCGGGGGCCGGTACAATGAGCAGTTCTTC
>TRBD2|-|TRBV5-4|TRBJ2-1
CASSSPLSGGAGNEQFF
TGTGCCAGCAGCTCCCCCCTTAGCGGGGGGGCCGGCAATGAGCAGTTCTTC
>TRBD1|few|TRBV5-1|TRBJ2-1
CASSLAVDRYNEQFF
TGCGCCAGCAGCTTGGCCGTGGACAGGTACAATGAGCAGTTCTTC
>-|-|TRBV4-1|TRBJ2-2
CASSQPRDTGELFF
TGCGCCAGCAGCCAACCGCGGGACACCGGGGAGCTGTTTTTT
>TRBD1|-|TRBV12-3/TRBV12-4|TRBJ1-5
CASTEQGPSQPQHF
TGTGCCAGCACCGAACAGGGGCCGAGTCAGCCCCAGCATTTT
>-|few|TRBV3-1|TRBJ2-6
CASSQGIGPGANVLTF
TGTGCCAGCAGCCAAGGAATTGGGCCTGGGGCCAACGTCCTGACTTTC
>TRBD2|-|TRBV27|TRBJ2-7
CASSSWTSGVHSYEQYF
TGTGCCAGCAGTTCCTGGACTAGCGGGGTACACTCCTACGAGCAGTACTTC
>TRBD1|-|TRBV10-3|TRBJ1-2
CAAGTGETYGYTF
TGTGCCGCTGGGACAGGGGAAACCTATGGCTACACCTTC
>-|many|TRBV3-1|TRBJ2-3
CASSQVASTDTQYF
TGCGCCAGCAGCCAAGTAGCGAGCACAGATACGCAGTATTTT
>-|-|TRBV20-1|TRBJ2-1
CSARVSGFGYNEQFF
TGCAGTGCTAGAGTTAGCGGTTTCGGCTACAATGAGCAGTTCTTC
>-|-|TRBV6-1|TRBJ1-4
CASSDTKTGFNEKLFF
TGTGCCAGCAGTGACACAAAGACAGGATTTAATGAAAAACTGTTTTTT
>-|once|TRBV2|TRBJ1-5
CASSEAGGNNQPQHF
TGTGCCAGCAGTGAAGCGGGGGGTAACAATCAGCCCCAGCATTTT
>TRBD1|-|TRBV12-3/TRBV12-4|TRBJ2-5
CASRPGQGVRQGTQYF
TGTGCCAGCAGACCGGGACAGGGGGTACGCCAAGGGACCCAGTACTTC
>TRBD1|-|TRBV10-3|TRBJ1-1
CAISEFRGEGTEAFF
TGTGCCATCAGTGAGTTCAGGGGGGAGGGAACTGAAGCTTTCTTT
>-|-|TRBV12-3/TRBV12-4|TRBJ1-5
CASSVADQNQPQHF
TGTGCCAGCAGTGTAGCGGACCAAAATCAGCCCCAGCATTTT
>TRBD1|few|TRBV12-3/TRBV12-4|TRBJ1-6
CASSNGDSLPLHF
TGTGCCAGCAGCAATGGGGACAGCCTACCCCTCCACTTT
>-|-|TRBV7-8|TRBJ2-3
CASSLPVGQDTQYF
TGTGCCAGCAGCTTACCAGTTGGGCAAGATACGCAGTATTTT
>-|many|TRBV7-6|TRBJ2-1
CASSLNLYNEQFF
TGTGCCAGCAGCTTAAATCTCTACAATGAGCAGTTCTTC
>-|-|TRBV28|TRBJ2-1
CAGSTGSYNEQFF
TGTGCCGGCAGTACAGGCTCATACAATGAGCAGTTCTTC
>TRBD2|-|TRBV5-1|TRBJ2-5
CASSAGGRGPETQYF
TGCGCCAGCAGTGCAGGCGGGAGGGGTCCGGAGACCCAGTACTTC
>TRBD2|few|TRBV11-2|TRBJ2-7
CASSLAWGGEQYF
TGTGCCAGCAGCTTAGCCTGGGGGGGCGAGCAGTACTTC
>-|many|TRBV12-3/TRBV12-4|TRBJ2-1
CASSPQLYEQFF
TGTGCCAGCAGTCCTCAATTGTATGAGCAGTTCTTC
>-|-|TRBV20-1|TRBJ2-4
CSALGTKNIQYF
TGCAGTGCTCTCGGAACCAAAAACATTCAGTACTTC
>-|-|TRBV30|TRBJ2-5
CAWRRQGDKSQYF
TGTGCCTGGAGAAGGCAGGGAGACAAGTCCCAGTACTTC
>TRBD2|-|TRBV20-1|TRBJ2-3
CSASGASGAPTDTQYF
TGCAGTGCCAGTGGGGCTAGCGGGGCCCCCACAGATACGCAGTATTTT
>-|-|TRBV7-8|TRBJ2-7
CTSSLALGSDTYNEQYF
TGTACCAGCAGCTTAGCTTTAGGCTCGGACACCTACAATGAGCAGTACTTC
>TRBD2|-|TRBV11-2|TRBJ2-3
CASSLALRGVADTQYF
TGTGCCAGCAGCTTAGCCCTGCGGGGGGTAGCAGATACGCAGTATTTT
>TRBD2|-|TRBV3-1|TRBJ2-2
CASTYYRAGGVGELFF
TGTGCCAGCACCTACTATCGAGCGGGGGGTGTCGGGGAGCTGTTTTTT
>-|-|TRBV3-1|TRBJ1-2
CASSPGQFSPFNPLSYTF
TGTGCCAGCAGCCCTGGACAGTTTTCACCGTTTAATCCTCTGAGCTACACCTTC
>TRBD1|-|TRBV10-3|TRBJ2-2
CAIKDPRQGWGELFF
TGTGCCATCAAAGACCCGAGACAGGGTTGGGGGGAGCTGTTTTTT
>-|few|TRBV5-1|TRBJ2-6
CASSLPYSGANVLTF
TGCGCCAGCAGCTTACCCTACTCTGGGGCCAACGTCCTGACTTTC
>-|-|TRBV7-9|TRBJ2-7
CASSPGRTVYEQYF
TGTGCCAGCAGCCCGGGACGGACGGTCTACGAGCAGTACTTC
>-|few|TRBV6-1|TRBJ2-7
CAGSRRQAYEQYF
TGTGCCGGCAGTCGAAGACAGGCCTACGAGCAGTACTTC
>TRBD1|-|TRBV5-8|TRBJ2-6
CASSLAWGQGTGADVLTF
TGTGCCAGCAGCTTGGCCTGGGGACAGGGAACCGGGGCCGACGTCCTGACTTTC
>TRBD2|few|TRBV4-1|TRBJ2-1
CASSLQTSGDNEQFF
TGCGCCAGCAGCCTTCAGACTAGCGGGGACAATGAGCAGTTCTTC
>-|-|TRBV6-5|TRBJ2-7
CAGSRRAFSYEQYF
TGTGCCGGCAGTCGACGGGCTTTTAGTTACGAGCAGTACTTC
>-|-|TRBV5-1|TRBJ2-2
CASSLMQGPGELFF
TGCGCCAGCAGCTTGATGCAGGGTCCCGGGGAGCTGTTTTTT
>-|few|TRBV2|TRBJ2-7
CASKGGVRSPRSYEQYF
TGTGCCAGCAAGGGGGGCGTGAGGAGTCCGCGTTCCTACGAGCAGTACTTC
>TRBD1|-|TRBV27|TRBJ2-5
CASSPTAGTGDVKTQYF
TGTGCCAGCAGTCCGACGGCCGGGACAGGGGATGTAAAGACCCAGTACTTC
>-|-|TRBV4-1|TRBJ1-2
CASSQDLVSTNYGYTF
TGCGCCAGCAGCCAAGATTTGGTTTCTACTAACTATGGCTACACCTTC
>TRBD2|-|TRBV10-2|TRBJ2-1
CASSEARLAMIDEQFF
TGCGCCAGCAGTGAGGCGCGACTAGCGATGATCGACGAGCAGTTCTTC
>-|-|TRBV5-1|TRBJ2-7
CASSLGSVGRENEQYF
TGCGCCAGCAGCTTGGGGTCGGTGGGCAGGGAAAACGAGCAGTACTTC
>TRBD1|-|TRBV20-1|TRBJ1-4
CSARRRGQMPTNEKLFF
TGCAGTGCGCGCCGGAGGGGACAGATGCCTACTAATGAAAAACTGTTTTTT
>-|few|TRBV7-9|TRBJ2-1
CASSSIGVFSAQFF
TGTGCCAGCAGCTCAATTGGGGTCTTTTCGGCGCAGTTCTTC
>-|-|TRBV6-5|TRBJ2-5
CASSYSRMNEQYF
TGTGCCAGCAGTTACTCGCGCATGAATGAGCAGTACTTC
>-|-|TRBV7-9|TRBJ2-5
CASSPKGGMGETQYF
TGTGCCAGCAGCCCTAAGGGCGGTATGGGAGAGACCCAGTACTTC
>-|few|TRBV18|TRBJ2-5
CVSSPRSNQETQYF
TGTGTCAGCTCACCACGGAGTAACCAAGAGACCCAGTACTTC
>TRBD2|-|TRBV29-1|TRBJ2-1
CSGQEPGLGHNEQFF
TGCAGCGGCCAAGAACCGGGACTAGGCCACAATGAGCAGTTCTTC
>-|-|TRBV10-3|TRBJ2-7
CAISESGTASYEQYF
TGTGCCATCAGTGAGTCCGGGACCGCCTCCTACGAGCAGTACTTC
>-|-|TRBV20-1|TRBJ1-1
CSASWVLELNTEAFF
TGCAGTGCTAGTTGGGTCCTGGAACTGAACACTGAAGCTTTCTTT
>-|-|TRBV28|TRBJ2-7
CASKLTESSEQYF
TGTGCCAGCAAATTGACGGAGTCAAGCGAGCAGTACTTC
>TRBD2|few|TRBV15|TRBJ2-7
CATSSVRTSGTYEQYF
TGTGCCACCAGCAGCGTGCGGACTAGCGGGACCTACGAGCAGTACTTC